The next 28 T cell receptor beta chains were all read from a single sample in a study of blood T cell repertoires in COVID-19. The table came from immunoSEQ multiplex PCR; TCRdb's copy has only in-frame clones and leaves some out. The sample lists 150,000 to 200,000 clones, roughly 89% occurring once. The specimen was peripheral blood. The receptors come from a human donor in a cohort sampled during active COVID-19.

The J gene is TRBJ2-1, the V gene TRBV2; 7 positions agree with TRBD1. There are 13 residues in the CDR3. V shed 6 bases and J 5 bases; nucleotides not matched to a gene: 4. Per germline, CDR1 SNHLY and CDR2 FYNNEI. The CDR3 spells CASRATGNNEQFF. CDR3 coding DNA: TGTGCCAGCAGGGCGACAGGGAACAATGAGCAGTTCTTC.

The rearrangement joins TRBV3-1 (or the pseudogene TRBV3-2) to TRBJ1-1, with D uncertain. Trimming removed 0 bases at V and 4 bases at J, with 9 bases between. The CDR3 length is 14 residues. CDR1 is LGHDT, CDR2 YNNKEL, per germline (reference sequence). For the CDR3, the DNA is TGTGCCAGCAGCCAAGAGGGCGTTCCCACTGAAGCTTTCTTT. Translating gives CASSQEGVPTEAFF.

CDR3 in amino acids: CASSLQGGDNEQFF. CDR3 DNA: TGTGCCAGCAGCCTCCAGGGAGGGGACAATGAGCAGTTCTTC. The chain links TRBV11-1 to TRBJ2-1, with TRBD2 identical over 7 bases. With 5 bases clipped from V and 5 bases from J, the junction kept 6 bases outside the gene matches. This CDR3 comprises 14 residues. Germline CDR1 and CDR2: SGHAT and FQDESV (reference sequence).

This chain uses TRBV2 with TRBJ1-2; TRBD1 matches 7 bases. J was trimmed by 3 bases and V by 7 bases; bases with no gene match: 2. The germline CDR1 and CDR2 sequences are SNHLY and FYNNEI. The CDR3 runs to 12 residues. The DNA of the CDR3 is TGTGCCAGCACCGGACAGGACTATGGCTACACCTTC. It encodes CASTGQDYGYTF.

The V gene is TRBV13, the J gene TRBJ1-2, with 9 positions matching TRBD1. Germline CDR1 PRHDT, CDR2 FYEKMQ (reference sequence). Losses at the gene ends were 1 base for V and 4 bases for J; bases not matched to a gene: 4. This CDR3 has 15 amino acids. This chain's CDR3 is CASSLETGGGYGYTF. CDR3 coding DNA: TGTGCCAGCAGCTTAGAGACAGGGGGGGGCTATGGCTACACCTTC.

The chain joins TRBV9 to TRBJ2-1, with D possibly TRBD2 on 6 matching bases. V was clipped by 3 bases and J by 5 bases, with 30 bases between them. From germline, CDR1 is SGDLS and CDR2 YYNGEE. CDR3 size: 20 residues. The CDR3, as DNA: TGTGCCAGCAGCGGCCCTAGCAGGAGGGCCGCTCGTAATTTCGACAATGAGCAGTTCTTC. Amino acid sequence: CASSGPSRRAARNFDNEQFF.

This chain joins TRBV7-2 and TRBJ1-6, with D tentatively TRBD1 (6 bases). Trimming shortened V by 1 base and J by 10 bases, and 11 bases separated the two germline ends. The germline V gene encodes CDR1 SGHTA and CDR2 FQGNSA. The CDR3 extends over 14 amino acids. The CDR3 DNA sequence: TGTGCCAGCAGCTTAGGGGACAACAGATCACCCCTCCACTTT. Translation: CASSLGDNRSPLHF.

The chain links TRBV30 to TRBJ2-7; the D gene is possibly TRBD2 (5 bases). The V and J ends lost 1 base and 1 base respectively, with 8 bases between them. There are 13 residues in the CDR3. The germline gives CDR1 GTSNPN, CDR2 SVGIG (reference sequence). The CDR3 spells CAWSGGQSYEQYF. The CDR3, as DNA: TGTGCCTGGAGTGGAGGGCAGTCCTACGAGCAGTACTTC.

The chain combines TRBV19 with TRBJ2-4, with no clear D. Germline V gives CDR1 LNHDA, CDR2 SQIVND (reference sequence). V was pared by 5 bases and J by 0 bases, with 5 bases between. CDR3 length: 13 residues. CDR3 amino acids: CASSWLAKNIQYF. The DNA for the CDR3 is TGTGCCAGTAGTTGGCTAGCCAAAAACATTCAGTACTTC.

The chain joins TRBV2 to TRBJ1-5; D not resolved. Trimming removed 5 bases at V and 0 bases at J, with 8 bases between. Germline loops: CDR1 SNHLY, CDR2 FYNNEI. The CDR3 runs to 14 residues. The CDR3 is CASSWASSNQPQHF. The CDR3 DNA sequence: TGTGCCAGCAGTTGGGCCAGTAGCAATCAGCCCCAGCATTTT.

This clone was observed a single time. The chain joins TRBV6-2 or TRBV6-3 to TRBJ2-1; D is unclear. Germline V lookup: CDR1 MNHEY, CDR2 SVGEGT. The CDR3 is 14 amino acids. V lost 4 bases and J 10 bases, leaving 17 bases between the germline ends. The CDR3 nucleotides read TGTGCCAGCAGTTCCCCCCCCCGCGGCCCCGAGCAGTTCTTC. It translates to CASSSPPRGPEQFF.

The chain joins TRBV10-1 to TRBJ1-3, with D possibly matching TRBD1 (5 bases). CDR1 WNHNN and CDR2 SYGVQD come from the germline V gene (reference sequence). CDR3 size: 15 residues. V dropped 0 bases and J dropped 1 base, with 7 bases sitting between them. CDR3 protein: CASSESGTSGNTIYF. DNA of the CDR3: TGCGCCAGCAGTGAGTCAGGGACTTCTGGAAACACCATATATTTT.

This rearrangement joins TRBV6-5 to TRBJ1-1, with D maybe TRBD1 (5 bases). This CDR3 has 12 residues. With 7 bases removed from V and 6 bases from J, the gap between germline ends came to 12 bases. CDR1 is MNHEY and CDR2 is SVGAGI in the germline V gene. CDR3 sequence: CASTPGRPEAFF. The DNA for the CDR3 is TGTGCCAGCACTCCAGGGCGGCCTGAAGCTTTCTTT.

The chain combines TRBV30 with TRBJ1-4; 7 nucleotides line up with TRBD1. CDR3 length: 16 amino acids. Germline CDR1 is GTSNPN and CDR2 is SVGIG (reference sequence). V lost 0 bases and J lost 8; bases outside the gene matches: 12. The CDR3 DNA reads as TGTGCCTGGAGTGTACCCCAGGGGGTCCTTAACGAAAAACTGTTTTTT. Translating gives CAWSVPQGVLNEKLFF.

This chain uses TRBV24-1 with TRBJ2-5, with 7 nucleotides matching TRBD1. Trimming took 5 bases from V and 4 from J; bases not matched to a gene: 6. The CDR3 has 14 amino acids. Germline CDR1 KGHDR, CDR2 SFDVKD. CDR3 residues: CATSGDRESETQYF. Here the CDR3 DNA reads TGTGCCACCAGTGGTGACAGGGAGTCAGAGACCCAGTACTTC.

The chain couples TRBV11-2 to TRBJ2-7; TRBD1 agrees at 7 bases. The CDR3 extends over 14 amino acids. The V and J ends lost 4 bases and 2 bases, in that order; junction bases with no gene match: 5. Germline CDR1 SGHAT, CDR2 FQNNGV. The CDR3 sequence: CASSYSGTAYEQYF. CDR3 DNA: TGTGCCAGCAGCTATTCCGGGACAGCCTACGAGCAGTACTTC. Combining the CDR3 with reference TRBV11-2 and TRBJ2-7 gives the whole variable domain EAGVAQSPRYKIIEKRQSVAFWCNPISGHATLYWYQQILGQGPKLLIQFQNNGVVDDSQLPKDRFSAERLKGVDSTLKIQPAKLEDSAVYLCASSYSGTAYEQYFGPGTRLTVT.

J is TRBJ1-4 and V is TRBV10-1; TRBD1 agrees at 9 bases. The CDR3 spans 14 residues. V lost 9 bases and J lost 7; bases outside the gene matches: 9. Germline assignment: CDR1 WNHNN and CDR2 SYGVQD (reference sequence). The CDR3 DNA reads TGCGCCAGTCACAGGGGGCGGCGCCGTGAAAAACTGTTTTTT. This gives the protein CASHRGRRREKLFF.

V and J are TRBV6-4 and TRBJ2-1, with 14 bases fitting TRBD2. The CDR3 extends over 16 amino acids. Per the germline V gene, CDR1 is MRHNA and CDR2 is SNTAGT. With 0 bases clipped from V and 6 bases from J, the junction kept 1 base outside the gene matches. The CDR3 bases are TGTGCCAGCAGTGACTCGACTAGCGGGGGGGCCAATGAGCAGTTCTTC. Its protein is CASSDSTSGGANEQFF.

V usage is TRBV6-6 and J usage is TRBJ2-5; 8 bases map to TRBD1. With 8 bases clipped from V and 5 bases from J, the junction kept 10 bases outside the gene matches. CDR3 length: 14 residues. Germline V gene lookup returns CDR1 MNHNY and CDR2 SVGAGI (reference sequence). CDR3 loop: CASCHSGGRETQYF. The DNA for the CDR3 is TGTGCCAGCTGCCACTCAGGGGGCCGGGAGACCCAGTACTTC.

This chain joins TRBV13 and TRBJ2-3, with 8 nucleotides matching TRBD1. With V trimmed by 4 bases and J by 6 bases, 9 bases remained unmatched. The CDR3 is 15 amino acids. Germline-derived CDR1 and CDR2 are PRHDT and FYEKMQ (reference sequence). The CDR3 loop reads CASSYRGAEWDTQYF. The CDR3 DNA reads TGTGCCAGCAGCTACAGGGGGGCGGAATGGGATACGCAGTATTTT.

This chain connects TRBV14 to TRBJ2-2; TRBD1 might be the D (6 bases). The CDR3 has 16 residues. With 4 bases removed from V and 7 bases from J, the gap between germline ends came to 19 bases. Per the germline V gene, CDR1 is SGHDN and CDR2 is FVKESK. DNA for the CDR3: TGTGCCAGCAGCCGTTTTTTACAGGGAAGCGTCGGGGAGCTGTTTTTT. The encoded protein is CASSRFLQGSVGELFF.

This chain uses TRBV5-6 with TRBJ2-5; tentative D call: TRBD1 (6 bases). Germline lookup yields CDR1 SGHDT and CDR2 YYEEEE. The CDR3 contains 17 residues. V was cut by 0 bases and J by 5 bases, with 20 bases left in between. The CDR3 DNA is TGTGCCAGCAGCTTGGCGTTTTTGACAGGATTAGAGGAGACCCAGTACTTC. This sequence encodes CASSLAFLTGLEETQYF.

The genes are TRBV7-2 and TRBJ1-5, with 7 bases lining up with TRBD1. This CDR3 has 14 residues. Germline values: CDR1 SGHTA, CDR2 FQGNSA. The ends lost 4 bases at V and 5 bases at J; junction bases unmatched: 5. CDR3 DNA: TGTGCCAGCAGCTCAGACAGGGTTTATCAGCCCCAGCATTTT. Its protein product is CASSSDRVYQPQHF.

The chain links TRBV5-1 to TRBJ1-6; TRBD1 aligns across 9 bases. Trimming at V came to 4 bases and at J to 5 bases, leaving 4 bases not matched to a gene. The length of the CDR3 is 15 residues. Germline V CDR1 and CDR2: SGHRS, YFSETQ. This CDR3 reads CASSPDRGDNSPLHF. The DNA of the CDR3 is TGCGCCAGCAGCCCGGACAGGGGTGATAATTCACCCCTCCACTTT. The entire variable domain, with the rest obtained from reference TRBV5-1 and TRBJ1-6, is as follows: KAGVTQTPRYLIKTRGQQVTLSCSPISGHRSVSWYQQTPGQGLQFLFEYFSETQRNKGNFPGRFSGRQFSNSRSEMNVSTLELGDSALYLCASSPDRGDNSPLHFGNGTRLTVT.

The genes are TRBV7-6 and TRBJ2-6; D uncertain. Germline CDR1 and CDR2: SGHVS and FNYEAQ. V shed 1 base and J shed 2 bases, with 6 bases lying between them. The length of the CDR3 is 15 residues. The CDR3, as DNA: TGTGCCAGCAGCTTAGGCGGTACTGGGGCCAACGTCCTGACTTTC. Its protein product is CASSLGGTGANVLTF.

This clone was counted a single time. The V and J genes are TRBV30 and TRBJ1-1, with D unresolved. The V gene's germline CDR1 is GTSNPN and CDR2 SVGIG (reference sequence). The CDR3 has 12 amino acids. V was pared by 3 bases and J by 4 bases, with 9 bases between. In nucleotides, the CDR3 is TGTGCCTGGAGCTTTCCGGGCACTGAAGCTTTCTTT. Translation: CAWSFPGTEAFF.

V gene TRBV2 combines with J gene TRBJ2-3, with 9 bases aligning to TRBD1. With V trimmed by 2 bases and J by 0 bases, 3 bases remained unmatched. This CDR3 is 16 amino acids long. In germline, CDR1 is SNHLY, CDR2 FYNNEI. CDR3 coding DNA: TGTGCCAGCAGTGAAAACAGGGGGCCTAGCACAGATACGCAGTATTTT. Its protein is CASSENRGPSTDTQYF.

V gene TRBV5-5 combines with J gene TRBJ2-7; 13 nucleotides agree with TRBD2. This CDR3 is built from 17 residues. Germline values: CDR1 SGHKS, CDR2 YYEKEE (reference sequence). V gave up 4 bases and J gave up 6 bases; unmatched junction bases: 13. CDR3 sequence (DNA): TGTGCCAGCAGCGTGACTAGCGGGAGGATAGCAAAAGGCGAGCAGTACTTC. Protein: CASSVTSGRIAKGEQYF.